The 21 T cell receptor beta chains below all came from one sample that was sequenced in a study of T cell changes during pregnancy in multiple sclerosis. Profiling relied on immunoSEQ multiplex PCR, and the TCRdb table lists in-frame clones only, not all of them. This sample carries about 40,000 clones, around 91% of them seen once, and the ten largest clones take around 0.78%. The starting material was CD4+ T cells from peripheral blood mononuclear cells, obtained before pregnancy. The receptors were sampled from a female donor with multiple sclerosis, enrolled in a pregnancy study.

The rearrangement links TRBV7-6 to TRBJ2-6; 8 positions agree with TRBD1. Trimming at V came to 5 bases and at J to 2 bases, leaving 5 bases not matched to a gene. Germline-derived CDR1 and CDR2 are SGHVS and FNYEAQ. This CDR3 contains 16 residues. CDR3 amino acids: CASSMTGATGANVLTF. The CDR3, as DNA: TGTGCCAGCAGCATGACAGGGGCTACTGGGGCCAACGTCCTGACTTTC.

The chain recombines TRBV6-5 with TRBJ1-1; TRBD1 might be the D (5 bases). The CDR3 loop spans 15 amino acids. V shed 5 bases and J shed 5 bases, with 18 bases lying between them. The V gene's germline CDR1 is MNHEY and CDR2 SVGAGI. CDR3 DNA: TGTGCCAGCAGTCCGGCGGGGGGAGCACCGACTGAAGCTTTCTTT. Its translation: CASSPAGGAPTEAFF.

This sequence joins TRBV7-2 and TRBJ2-7, with 12 bases aligning to TRBD2. CDR3 length equals 17 residues. V lost 2 bases to trimming and J lost 3 bases; unmatched junction nucleotides: 8. Germline V gives CDR1 SGHTA, CDR2 FQGNSA. In DNA form, the CDR3 reads TGTGCCAGCAGCTTAAGGGCTAGCGGGAGGGTCCTCTACGAGCAGTACTTC. Translated, it gives CASSLRASGRVLYEQYF.

The V and J genes are TRBV5-6 and TRBJ2-2; D possibly corresponds to TRBD2 (5 bases). The V gene's germline CDR1 is SGHDT and CDR2 YYEEEE. The CDR3 loop spans 14 amino acids. V shed 7 bases and J shed 3 bases, with 13 bases lying between them. The CDR3 DNA reads as TGTGCCAGCCTGTGGGGAGCGGACACCGGGGAGCTGTTTTTT. The encoded protein is CASLWGADTGELFF.

This clone occurred once. This chain uses TRBV28 with TRBJ2-1, with 7 bases aligning to TRBD1. From germline, CDR1 is MDHEN and CDR2 SYDVKM. With V trimmed by 2 bases and J by 14 bases, 6 bases remained unmatched. The CDR3 runs 12 residues. The CDR3 sequence is CASSLNYDREFF. CDR3 DNA: TGTGCCAGCAGTTTAAATTACGACAGGGAGTTCTTC.

In this sample, this clone turned up a few times. V usage is TRBV19 and J usage is TRBJ1-4; D is possibly TRBD1 (5 bases). This CDR3 is built from 14 residues. Germline CDR1 reads LNHDA; CDR2 reads SQIVND (reference sequence). V dropped 7 bases and J dropped 2 bases, with 11 bases sitting between them. In DNA form, the CDR3 reads TGTGCCAGTAACCTCAGGGCCACTAATGAAAAACTGTTTTTT. Protein product: CASNLRATNEKLFF.

This sequence joins TRBV7-8 and TRBJ1-1; D possibly corresponds to TRBD1 (6 bases). V dropped 3 bases and J dropped 3 bases, with 11 bases sitting between them. Germline V gene lookup returns CDR1 SGHVS and CDR2 FQNEAQ. The CDR3 sequence is 14 residues long. The CDR3 DNA is TGTGCCAGCAGCTTCGACAGGTGGGACACTGAAGCTTTCTTT. It codes for CASSFDRWDTEAFF.

The chain uses TRBV27 and TRBJ2-1; the match to TRBD2 covers 9 bases. The CDR3 extends over 16 amino acids. Germline V gives CDR1 MNHEY, CDR2 SMNVEV (reference sequence). Trimming removed 5 bases from V and 1 base from J; junction bases left unmatched: 6. Here the CDR3 reads CASSRISGSSYNEQFF. The CDR3 nucleotides are TGTGCCAGCAGTCGAATTAGCGGGAGTTCCTACAATGAGCAGTTCTTC.

This sequence joins TRBV29-1 and TRBJ2-2; perhaps TRBD1 as D (7 bases). Germline CDR1 is SQVTM and CDR2 is ANQGSEA. With 1 base removed from V and 4 bases from J, the gap between germline ends came to 13 bases. CDR3 length: 15 amino acids. The CDR3 nucleotides are TGCAGCGTTGAAGCAGGGGGGCGAGGCACCGGGGAGCTGTTTTTT. This sequence encodes CSVEAGGRGTGELFF.

The chain is built from TRBV10-3 and TRBJ2-6; 9 bases match TRBD1. Trimming removed 7 bases from V and 2 bases from J; junction bases left unmatched: 15. CDR3 size: 19 residues. Germline CDR1 ENHRY, CDR2 SYGVKD. The CDR3: CAIKVRPGTGNPGANVLTF. The DNA for the CDR3 is TGTGCCATCAAGGTTCGGCCCGGGACAGGGAACCCTGGGGCCAACGTCCTGACTTTC.

This clone came up a few times. This rearrangement joins TRBV28 to TRBJ1-5; 11 positions agree with TRBD1. The V gene's germline CDR1 is MDHEN and CDR2 SYDVKM. The CDR3 runs to 16 residues. Unmatched junction bases numbered 8, after V lost 5 bases and J lost 5 bases. CDR3 sequence: CASSPRLGQGDQPQHF. The CDR3 DNA reads TGTGCCAGCAGTCCTAGGCTGGGACAGGGGGATCAGCCCCAGCATTTT. The entire variable domain, with the rest obtained from reference TRBV28 and TRBJ1-5, is as follows: DVKVTQSSRYLVKRTGEKVFLECVQDMDHENMFWYRQDPGLGLRLIYFSYDVKMKEKGDIPEGYSVSREKKERFSLILESASTNQTSMYLCASSPRLGQGDQPQHFGDGTRLSIL.

The rearrangement uses TRBV28 and TRBJ2-2; D is undetermined. CDR1 is MDHEN and CDR2 is SYDVKM in the germline V gene. This CDR3 is built from 12 residues. Trimming pared 3 bases from V and 6 bases from J, leaving 5 bases between. CDR3 sequence (DNA): TGTGCCAGCAGTTTTCCTTCCGGGGAGCTGTTTTTT. Translation gives CASSFPSGELFF.

This chain links TRBV4-2 with TRBJ1-5, with D hard to call. Germline lookup yields CDR1 LGHNA and CDR2 YNFKEQ. The CDR3 extends over 15 amino acids. Deletions cut 0 bases from V and 3 bases from J, with 9 bases between. CDR3 region: CASSQDDGNNQPQHF. CDR3 sequence (DNA): TGTGCCAGCAGCCAAGATGACGGGAACAATCAGCCCCAGCATTTT.

The DNA for the CDR3 is TGTGCCAGCAGTTTAAACAGGAAGAACACTGAAGCTTTCTTT. Its protein is CASSLNRKNTEAFF. The V and J genes are TRBV28 and TRBJ1-1; TRBD1 is a possible D gene (5 bases). CDR1 and CDR2 from the germline V gene are MDHEN and SYDVKM. The V and J ends lost 2 bases and 1 base respectively, with 8 bases between them. The CDR3 contains 14 residues. The variable domain in full, completed from reference TRBV28 and TRBJ1-1, reads DVKVTQSSRYLVKRTGEKVFLECVQDMDHENMFWYRQDPGLGLRLIYFSYDVKMKEKGDIPEGYSVSREKKERFSLILESASTNQTSMYLCASSLNRKNTEAFFGQGTRLTVV.

V gene TRBV5-4 combines with J gene TRBJ2-3; possibly TRBD1 for D (6 bases). The germline gives CDR1 SGHNT, CDR2 YYREEE (reference sequence). This CDR3 comprises 17 residues. V lost 4 bases, J lost 6 bases, and 24 bases lay in between. The CDR3 coding sequence is TGTGCCAGCAGCCGCCCCTCACAGGGTCTGGTGGCTGATACGCAGTATTTT. Its translation: CASSRPSQGLVADTQYF.

The chain has TRBV28 and TRBJ2-7, with D unclear. The CDR3 length is 15 residues. Germline assignment: CDR1 MDHEN and CDR2 SYDVKM. V gave up 6 bases and J gave up 0 bases, with 15 bases separating them. The DNA for the CDR3 is TGTGCCAGCAGCCCAATCGTCAGTTTCTCCTACGAGCAGTACTTC. As protein: CASSPIVSFSYEQYF.

The rearrangement joins TRBV5-1 to TRBJ2-7; 14 bases are a match to TRBD2. Germline V gene data show CDR1 as SGHRS and CDR2 as YFSETQ. Trimming cost V 4 bases and J 5 bases; bases outside gene matches: 5. This CDR3 contains 15 residues. CDR3 amino acids: CASSPGTSGSHEQYF. The CDR3 bases are TGCGCCAGCAGCCCAGGGACTAGCGGGAGCCACGAGCAGTACTTC.

The rearrangement links TRBV11-3 to TRBJ2-3; possibly TRBD1 for D (5 bases). Germline lookup yields CDR1 SGHNT and CDR2 YENEEA. The CDR3 consists of 16 residues. V was cut by 1 base and J by 2 bases, with 13 bases left in between. The CDR3 sequence is CASSLGGRQSTDTQYF. CDR3 in DNA: TGTGCCAGCAGCTTAGGAGGAAGACAGTCCACAGATACGCAGTATTTT.

Only one count was recorded for this clone. CDR3 bases: TGTGCCAGCAGCTTAGTCGGGATCGGGGAAAAACTGTTTTTT. It codes for CASSLVGIGEKLFF. This chain uses TRBV7-9 with TRBJ1-4; no reliable D call. V was pared by 1 base and J by 8 bases, with 11 bases between. CDR3 length: 14 residues. Germline V gene lookup returns CDR1 SEHNR and CDR2 FQNEAQ (reference sequence).

This chain uses TRBV25-1 with TRBJ2-3; D is perhaps TRBD2 (7 bases). Trimming took off 8 bases at V and 3 bases at J, with 18 bases between the two ends. CDR3 length: 15 residues. CDR1 MGHDK and CDR2 SYGVNS come from the germline V gene. In nucleotides, the CDR3 is TGTGCCAGCGCCCGGGGGGCGAGTGCAACAGATACGCAGTATTTT. Residues: CASARGASATDTQYF.

This clone came up a few times. The rearrangement uses TRBV9 and TRBJ2-1; 8 bases are shared with TRBD2. The V and J ends lost 0 bases and 8 bases, in that order; junction bases with no gene match: 7. Germline CDR1 and CDR2: SGDLS and YYNGEE. The CDR3 has 15 residues. The CDR3 reads CASSVAGGYVYEQFF. The CDR3 bases are TGTGCCAGCAGCGTAGCGGGAGGGTACGTCTATGAGCAGTTCTTC. Variable domain in full (rest from reference TRBV9 and TRBJ2-1): DSGVTQTPKHLITATGQRVTLRCSPRSGDLSVYWYQQSLDQGLQFLIQYYNGEERAKGNILERFSAQQFPDLHSELNLSSLELGDSALYFCASSVAGGYVYEQFFGPGTRLTVL.